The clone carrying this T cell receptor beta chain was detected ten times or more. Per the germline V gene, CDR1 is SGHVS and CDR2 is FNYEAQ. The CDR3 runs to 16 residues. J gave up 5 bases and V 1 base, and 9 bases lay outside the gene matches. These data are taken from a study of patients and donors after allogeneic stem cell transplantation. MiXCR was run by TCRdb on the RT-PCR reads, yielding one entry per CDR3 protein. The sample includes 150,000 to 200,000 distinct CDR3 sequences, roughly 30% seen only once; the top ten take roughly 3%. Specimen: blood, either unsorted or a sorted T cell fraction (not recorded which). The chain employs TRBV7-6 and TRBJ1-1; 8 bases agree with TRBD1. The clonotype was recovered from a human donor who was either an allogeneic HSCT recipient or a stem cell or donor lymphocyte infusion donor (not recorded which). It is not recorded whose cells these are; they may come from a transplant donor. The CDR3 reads CASSLGYSGTGTEAFF. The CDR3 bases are TGTGCCAGCAGCTTAGGATATTCGGGGACAGGAACTGAAGCTTTCTTT. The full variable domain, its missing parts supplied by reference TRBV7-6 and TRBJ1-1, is GAGVSQSPRYKVTKRGQDVALRCDPISGHVSLYWYRQALGQGPEFLTYFNYEAQQDKSGLPNDRFSAERPEGSISTLTIQRTEQRDSAMYRCASSLGYSGTGTEAFFGQGTRLTVV.